The clone carrying this T cell receptor (beta chain) was counted a single time. This specimen comes from a study of blood T cell repertoires in COVID-19. Across the whole study: The origin of the acute and convalescent COVID-19 samples was the United States, Italy and Spain.

The V gene lost 0 bases and the J gene lost 1 base, with 6 bases spanning the gap. CDR3 length: 13 residues. Germline V CDR1 and CDR2: SQVTM, ANQGSEA. TCRdb's table, derived via immunoSEQ multiplex PCR, lists solely in-frame clones and lacks some. This table has around 220,000 clones, 79% appearing once. The sequenced sample consisted of peripheral blood. The chain links TRBV29-1 to TRBJ1-1, with D uncertain. This sequence originates from a woman aged 35 to 49 with active or convalescent COVID-19. DNA for the CDR3: TGCAGCGTTGAAGACAGATCGAACACTGAAGCTTTCTTT. It translates to CSVEDRSNTEAFF.